This TCR beta chain was found in a study of T cell responses to AZD1222 COVID-19 vaccine. Study overall: Pooled in the analysis were second doses at about 4 or about 12 weeks.

The assay was immunoSEQ multiplex PCR, and TCRdb's table has in-frame clones only and misses some. The table records 100,000 or so clones, over 75% of them present only once. V dropped 4 bases and J dropped 6; count of bases not matched to a gene: 13. The CDR3 runs 18 residues. CDR1 is SGDLS and CDR2 is YYNGEE in the germline V gene. Turning to this clone: Its antigen is as yet unknown.

The study, taken as a whole, reports: At study baseline, merely five or six AZD1222 recipients were seropositive. Most donors were white British, females outnumbered males, and clonal diversity was possibly underestimated.

The receptor was derived from an adult in good health. J is TRBJ2-3 and V is TRBV9, with 14 bases that match TRBD2. The sequencing used peripheral blood, collected on day 0 of AZD1222 vaccination. The CDR3 DNA follows: TGTGCCAGCAGCCCCGGGACTAGCGGGGGACCTTTGTGGGATACGCAGTATTTT. Amino acid sequence: CASSPGTSGGPLWDTQYF.